This TCR beta chain was recovered during a study of cytomegalovirus exposure and HLA in healthy donors. Study context: Among the approximately 410 genotyped donors, less than 85% were placed in the Caucasian-associated ancestry cluster.

PCR used 60 Vbeta primers and 13 Jbeta primers. Profiled with immunoSEQ multiplex PCR; TCRdb holds only in-frame clones, not every one. The top ten hold around 3.3% of the sample, which has 100,000 to 150,000 clones, around three quarters seen once. CDR3 length equals 14 residues. The germline V gene encodes CDR1 MDHEN and CDR2 SYDVKM. V shed 5 bases, J shed 3 bases, and the junction held 7 bases outside the gene matches. Sequencing input: PBMCs. The rearrangement uses TRBV28 and TRBJ2-7; 7 bases agree with TRBD2. This TCR was recovered from a woman aged 50 to 60 in good health and CMV-seronegative. The DNA for the CDR3 is TGTGCCAGCAGTCCCGGGACTACCAACTACGAGCAGTACTTC. Translation gives CASSPGTTNYEQYF.